Each of the 12 T cell receptor beta chains below was sequenced from the same sample in a study of cytomegalovirus exposure and HLA in healthy donors. Clones were read by immunoSEQ multiplex PCR, and TCRdb kept only the in-frame ones, dropping some. The sample holds about 250,000 clones, around 87% seen once. Material: PBMCs. Receptors were obtained from a man aged 18 to 29 in good health and CMV-seronegative.

This clone showed up just a few times. The chain links TRBV6-1 to TRBJ1-1, with unresolved D. Trimming took off 10 bases at V and 1 base at J, with 13 bases between the two ends. CDR3 length: 13 amino acids. Germline V gene sequence: CDR1 MNHNS, CDR2 SASEGT. Here the CDR3 DNA reads TGTGCCACTCCACACCCTTCGAACACTGAAGCTTTCTTT. It codes for CATPHPSNTEAFF.

The rearrangement uses TRBV7-2 and TRBJ1-2, with a possible D match to TRBD1 (5 bases). Trimming removed 6 bases at V and 4 bases at J, with 27 bases between. Germline V CDR1 and CDR2: SGHTA, FQGNSA. The CDR3 length is 18 residues. CDR3 in DNA: TGTGCCAGCAGACATCCCCCCACTGGGGGGGGAACCCGCTATGGCTACACCTTC. This encodes CASRHPPTGGGTRYGYTF.

This CDR3 reads CASSQANRDRVAVNTEAFF. Written as DNA, the CDR3 is TGCGCCAGCAGCCAAGCTAACCGGGACAGGGTCGCGGTGAACACTGAAGCTTTCTTT. The rearrangement links TRBV4-3 to TRBJ1-1, with 9 bases fitting TRBD1. Germline CDR1 and CDR2: LGHNA and YSLEER. The ends lost 1 base at V and 0 bases at J; junction bases unmatched: 12. This CDR3 spans 19 amino acids.

The J gene is TRBJ1-6, the V gene TRBV4-3, with a weak D call TRBD1 (5 bases). The CDR3 has 14 amino acids. V was shortened by 4 bases and J by 9 bases, with 13 bases between the two germline ends. Germline values: CDR1 LGHNA, CDR2 YSLEER. The CDR3 sequence: CASSPGGESSPLHF. In DNA form, the CDR3 reads TGCGCCAGCAGCCCTGGGGGGGAGAGTTCACCCCTCCACTTT.

The V call is TRBV29-1, the J call TRBJ2-3, with D perhaps matching TRBD2 (7 bases). Trimming pared 4 bases from V and 6 bases from J, leaving 14 bases between. This CDR3 has 13 residues. Germline V gives CDR1 SQVTM, CDR2 ANQGSEA. The CDR3: CSVVSGGADTQYF. The CDR3 DNA reads as TGCAGCGTTGTAAGTGGGGGGGCGGATACGCAGTATTTT.

This clone was counted a single time. This chain connects TRBV5-6 to TRBJ2-7, with 10 bases fitting TRBD1. Germline V lookup: CDR1 SGHDT, CDR2 YYEEEE. Germline trimming cut 6 bases from V and 5 bases from J; bases unmatched to any gene: 5. The CDR3 contains 13 residues. CDR3 bases: TGTGCCAGCACGTGGGACAGGGGCAACGAGCAGTACTTC. Residues: CASTWDRGNEQYF.

The chain is built from TRBV18 and TRBJ2-3, with 9 positions matching TRBD1. The CDR3 spans 16 residues. J was trimmed by 5 bases and V by 4 bases; bases with no gene match: 10. Germline V gene sequence: CDR1 KGHSH, CDR2 LQKENI. The CDR3 nucleotides read TGTGCCAGCTCACTCAAACCGGGACAGGGCCTAGATACGCAGTATTTT. This encodes CASSLKPGQGLDTQYF.

The chain carries TRBV30 and TRBJ2-5; 8 nucleotides line up with TRBD2. This CDR3 is 14 amino acids long. The ends lost 2 bases at V and 4 bases at J; junction bases unmatched: 6. The germline gives CDR1 GTSNPN, CDR2 SVGIG (reference sequence). The DNA of the CDR3 is TGTGCCTGGAGTATAGCGGGATCTGGAGAGACCCAGTACTTC. Its translation: CAWSIAGSGETQYF.

This clone came up once. The chain couples TRBV7-2 to TRBJ2-5; TRBD1 aligns across 10 bases. Trimming took 5 bases from V and 5 from J; bases not matched to a gene: 5. Germline CDR1 reads SGHTA; CDR2 reads FQGNSA. The length of the CDR3 is 14 residues. DNA of the CDR3: TGTGCCAGCAGCATAGACAGGGGGCCTGAGACCCAGTACTTC. Protein: CASSIDRGPETQYF.

The chain is built from TRBV25-1 and TRBJ1-1, with D uncertain. Germline CDR1 MGHDK, CDR2 SYGVNS. Between the trimmed V and J ends, which lost 5 bases and 0 bases, there was a span of 4 bases. The CDR3 spans 12 residues. As DNA, the CDR3 is TGTGCCAGCAGTCTCTTGAACACTGAAGCTTTCTTT. Amino acids: CASSLLNTEAFF.

This clone appeared once. CDR3 region: CASSLYAGEAFF. For the CDR3, the DNA is TGTGCCAGCAGTTTATACGCAGGTGAAGCTTTCTTT. This chain joins TRBV27 and TRBJ1-1, with D uncertain. V was shortened by 1 base and J by 7 bases, with 7 bases between the two germline ends. The CDR3 has 12 residues. CDR1 is MNHEY and CDR2 is SMNVEV in the germline V gene (reference sequence).

The table lists this clone with a few counts. The chain carries TRBV28 and TRBJ1-6; perhaps TRBD1 as D (5 bases). Trimming removed 9 bases from V and 0 bases from J, with 6 bases in between. The CDR3 is 13 residues long. Germline CDR1 reads MDHEN; CDR2 reads SYDVKM. The CDR3 DNA reads TGTGCCAGTGGACACTCCTATAATTCACCCCTCCACTTT. Translated, it gives CASGHSYNSPLHF.